These 21 T cell receptor beta chains came from one sample sequenced in a study of cytomegalovirus exposure and HLA in healthy donors. With 60 Vbeta and 13 Jbeta primers, the PCR was carried out. The assay was immunoSEQ multiplex PCR, and TCRdb's table has in-frame clones only and misses some. The table shows 100,000 or so clones, with approximately 82% occurring only once. The sample was PBMCs. The receptor set was obtained from a woman between 18 and 30 years old in good health and CMV-seronegative.

The DNA of the CDR3 is TGTGCCAGCTCACTCGGAGGGGCGACATACAATGAGCAGTTCTTC. It translates to CASSLGGATYNEQFF. The chain has TRBV18 and TRBJ2-1, with D tentatively TRBD2 (6 bases). Per the germline V gene, CDR1 is KGHSH and CDR2 is LQKENI. The CDR3 has 15 residues. The V end was cut by 4 bases, the J end by 4 bases, with 14 bases between.

The chain uses TRBV6-6 and TRBJ2-7, with D perhaps TRBD2 (6 bases). The ends were cut back, 0 bases at V and 4 bases at J, with 13 bases in the middle. Germline V gene lookup returns CDR1 MNHNY and CDR2 SVGAGI (reference sequence). This CDR3 has 15 residues. The CDR3 sequence: CASSYSTGSGYEQYF. The CDR3 coding sequence is TGTGCCAGCAGTTACTCGACGGGGAGCGGGTACGAGCAGTACTTC.

This chain connects TRBV5-1 to TRBJ2-1; D not resolved. This CDR3 region has 15 residues. V was cut by 0 bases and J by 7 bases, with 14 bases left in between. Germline-derived CDR1 and CDR2 are SGHRS and YFSETQ. In nucleotides, the CDR3 is TGCGCCAGCAGCTTGGATAACCCACTCTTGAATGAGCAGTTCTTC. Translated, it gives CASSLDNPLLNEQFF. The full variable domain, rest sourced from reference TRBV5-1 and TRBJ2-1, is KAGVTQTPRYLIKTRGQQVTLSCSPISGHRSVSWYQQTPGQGLQFLFEYFSETQRNKGNFPGRFSGRQFSNSRSEMNVSTLELGDSALYLCASSLDNPLLNEQFFGPGTRLTVL.

V gene TRBV28 combines with J gene TRBJ2-2; TRBD1 aligns across 7 bases. Germline lookup yields CDR1 MDHEN and CDR2 SYDVKM. The CDR3 extends over 15 amino acids. J lost 8 bases, V lost 6 bases, and 12 bases had no gene match. The CDR3 sequence is CASSPWITGEGELFF. In DNA form, the CDR3 reads TGTGCCAGCAGCCCTTGGATAACAGGGGAGGGGGAGCTGTTTTTT.

The CDR3 region is CASSLLDRVYGYTF. The CDR3 DNA follows: TGTGCCAGCAGCTTACTCGACAGGGTCTATGGCTACACCTTC. This chain links TRBV7-8 with TRBJ1-2; 7 positions agree with TRBD1. The CDR3 runs 14 residues. Germline trimming cut 2 bases from V and 4 bases from J; bases unmatched to any gene: 4. Germline V gene lookup returns CDR1 SGHVS and CDR2 FQNEAQ. Full variable domain (remainder filled in from reference TRBV7-8 and TRBJ1-2): GAGVSQSPRYKVAKRGQDVALRCDPISGHVSLFWYQQALGQGPEFLTYFQNEAQLDKSGLPSDRFFAERPEGSVSTLKIQRTQQEDSAVYLCASSLLDRVYGYTFGSGTRLTVV.

The chain combines TRBV28 with TRBJ2-5; D remains ambiguous. The CDR3 sequence is 15 residues long. V shed 6 bases and J shed 3 bases, with 17 bases lying between them. Germline V gene data show CDR1 as MDHEN and CDR2 as SYDVKM. The CDR3 nucleotides are TGTGCCAGCAGCCGCGGTGGTACCATGAAAGAGACCCAGTACTTC. This sequence encodes CASSRGGTMKETQYF.

This sequence joins TRBV5-6 and TRBJ1-1, with 10 bases identical to TRBD1. V gave up 4 bases and J gave up 1 base; unmatched junction bases: 10. Germline values: CDR1 SGHDT, CDR2 YYEEEE. The CDR3 covers 17 residues. The CDR3 spells CASSKGRDRGWNTEAFF. DNA for the CDR3: TGTGCCAGCAGCAAAGGACGGGACAGGGGATGGAACACTGAAGCTTTCTTT.

V usage is TRBV7-2 and J usage is TRBJ2-7; no definite D call. Trimming removed 6 bases from V and 0 bases from J, with 9 bases in between. This CDR3 region has 13 residues. Germline V gene data show CDR1 as SGHTA and CDR2 as FQGNSA. In DNA, the CDR3 is TGTGCCAGCAGTAGCTCAGTCTCCTACGAGCAGTACTTC. Protein product: CASSSSVSYEQYF.

The chain has TRBV7-3 and TRBJ1-1; 8 bases map to TRBD1. The CDR3 loop spans 14 amino acids. With 3 bases clipped from V and 4 bases from J, the junction kept 4 bases outside the gene matches. The germline CDR1 and CDR2 sequences are SGHTA and FQGTGA. The CDR3, as DNA: TGTGCCAGCAGCTTGTACAGGGGGTCCACTGAAGCTTTCTTT. Its protein product is CASSLYRGSTEAFF. Supplemented by reference TRBV7-3 and TRBJ1-1, the full variable domain reads GAGVSQTPSNKVTEKGKYVELRCDPISGHTALYWYRQSLGQGPEFLIYFQGTGAADDSGLPNDRFFAVRPEGSVSTLKIQRTERGDSAVYLCASSLYRGSTEAFFGQGTRLTVV.

The chain uses TRBV7-2 and TRBJ1-5; possible D gene TRBD1, 6 bases. Germline CDR1 is SGHTA and CDR2 is FQGNSA. V lost 0 bases and J lost 6, with 18 bases in between. The CDR3 covers 17 residues. Here the CDR3 reads CASSLAGDTYLSQPQHF. The DNA of the CDR3 is TGTGCCAGCAGCTTAGCGGGGGACACTTACTTATCTCAGCCCCAGCATTTT.

The J gene is TRBJ1-1, the V gene TRBV30, with 10 bases lining up with TRBD1. The CDR3 runs 16 residues. Trimming at V came to 2 bases and at J to 4 bases, leaving 10 bases not matched to a gene. CDR1 and CDR2 (germline): GTSNPN, SVGIG (reference sequence). DNA for the CDR3: TGTGCCTGGAGTCAAGGGACAGGGGCTTGGGGCACTGAAGCTTTCTTT. Amino acids: CAWSQGTGAWGTEAFF.

The rearrangement uses TRBV2 and TRBJ1-2, with D unresolved. V lost 1 base, J lost 7 bases, and 13 bases lay in between. This CDR3 has 14 residues. Germline V CDR1 and CDR2: SNHLY, FYNNEI. The CDR3, as DNA: TGTGCCAGCAGTGAAGGGGCACACCGCCTTGGCTACACCTTC. Its protein is CASSEGAHRLGYTF.

The chain recombines TRBV19 with TRBJ1-1; D ambiguous. Trimming pared 1 base from V and 4 bases from J, leaving 7 bases between. Germline CDR1 reads LNHDA; CDR2 reads SQIVND (reference sequence). The CDR3 runs 13 residues. The CDR3 reads CASSIAGTTEAFF. The CDR3 nucleotides are TGTGCCAGTAGTATAGCGGGAACCACTGAAGCTTTCTTT.

V usage is TRBV28 and J usage is TRBJ1-4; perhaps TRBD1 as D (6 bases). The CDR3 runs 15 residues. Germline-derived CDR1 and CDR2 are MDHEN and SYDVKM. With 5 bases removed from V and 5 bases from J, the gap between germline ends came to 15 bases. In DNA, the CDR3 is TGTGCCAGCAGTCTAGAGGGGGAAAAGAATGAAAAACTGTTTTTT. Its protein product is CASSLEGEKNEKLFF.

V is TRBV4-1 and J is TRBJ1-2, with TRBD1 matching over 7 bases. V lost 0 bases, J lost 3 bases, and 13 bases stayed unmatched. Per germline, CDR1 MGHRA and CDR2 YSYEKL. There are 18 residues in the CDR3. This CDR3 reads CASSQERTGDKWDYGYTF. In DNA, the CDR3 is TGCGCCAGCAGCCAAGAAAGAACAGGGGATAAGTGGGACTATGGCTACACCTTC.

This clone was counted a few times. V usage is TRBV11-3 and J usage is TRBJ1-6; D may be TRBD1 (6 bases). The V end was cut by 9 bases, the J end by 5 bases, with 11 bases between. CDR1 and CDR2 from the germline V gene are SGHNT and YENEEA. The CDR3 covers 13 residues. CDR3 region: CARETGDNSPLHF. The CDR3 region has the DNA TGTGCCAGGGAGACAGGAGATAATTCACCCCTCCACTTT. The whole variable domain, remainder taken from reference TRBV11-3 and TRBJ1-6, is EAGVVQSPRYKIIEKKQPVAFWCNPISGHNTLYWYLQNLGQGPELLIRYENEEAVDDSQLPKDRFSAERLKGVDSTLKIQPAELGDSAVYLCARETGDNSPLHFGNGTRLTVT.

This clone was recorded once. This chain joins TRBV5-8 and TRBJ2-5, with 8 bases aligning to TRBD1. V was pared by 6 bases and J by 0 bases, with 7 bases of the junction left unmatched. The length of the CDR3 is 15 residues. Germline V gives CDR1 SGHTS, CDR2 YDEGEE. The CDR3 DNA reads as TGTGCCAGCACCCCGGGACAGGTAGACCAAGAGACCCAGTACTTC. Protein: CASTPGQVDQETQYF.

The chain combines TRBV7-9 with TRBJ2-2; no clear D. There are 12 residues in the CDR3. Trimming cost V 3 bases and J 6 bases, with 5 bases left between them. The germline CDR1 and CDR2 sequences are SEHNR and FQNEAQ (reference sequence). DNA of the CDR3: TGTGCCAGCAGCTTTTCTTCCGGGGAGCTGTTTTTT. This translates into CASSFSSGELFF.

The CDR3: CASSQAARGAKNIQYF. CDR3 in DNA: TGTGCCAGCAGCCAAGCCGCTAGGGGGGCCAAAAACATTCAGTACTTC. V usage is TRBV7-2 and J usage is TRBJ2-4, with a tentative D call TRBD1 (6 bases). With 5 bases removed from V and 1 base from J, the gap between germline ends came to 15 bases. Germline CDR1 and CDR2: SGHTA and FQGNSA. The CDR3 consists of 16 residues. The entire variable domain, with the rest obtained from reference TRBV7-2 and TRBJ2-4, is as follows: GAGVSQSPSNKVTEKGKDVELRCDPISGHTALYWYRQSLGQGLEFLIYFQGNSAPDKSGLPSDRFSAERTGGSVSTLTIQRTQQEDSAVYLCASSQAARGAKNIQYFGAGTRLSVL.

In this sample, this clone turned up a few times. The rearrangement uses TRBV4-3 and TRBJ2-2; 11 bases fit TRBD1. This CDR3 has 15 amino acids. Germline-derived CDR1 and CDR2 are LGHNA and YSLEER. V shed 5 bases and J 5 bases; nucleotides not matched to a gene: 4. The CDR3 region is CASSFRDRGTGELFF. Written as DNA, the CDR3 is TGCGCCAGCAGCTTCCGGGACAGGGGGACCGGGGAGCTGTTTTTT.

This chain connects TRBV9 to TRBJ2-3; 12 bases fit TRBD2. Germline assignment: CDR1 SGDLS and CDR2 YYNGEE. V dropped 3 bases and J dropped 4; count of bases not matched to a gene: 18. The CDR3 totals 20 residues. For the CDR3, the DNA is TGTGCCAGCAGCGACGTAGAGGGTTGGGCTAGCGGGAGGGCCTCAGATACGCAGTATTTT. Translation: CASSDVEGWASGRASDTQYF.